One and the same sample provided the 23 T cell receptor beta chains below, sequenced in a study of cytomegalovirus exposure and HLA in healthy donors (TCRdb year 2017). Preparation of the library involved the immunoSEQ multiplex PCR assay. For the multiplex PCR, a mixture combining 60 forward primers for TCR Vbeta segments and 13 reverse primers for TCR Jbeta segments was used. As stored in TCRdb, this immuneACCESS dataset retains in-frame rearrangements with V and J assigned. A fraction of the clones does not appear; measured against another copy, unresolved V genes explain less than half of the discrepancy, and the remainder lacks a known reason. The sample records about 150,000 clones, 75% to 80% of which are singletons. The leading ten clones occupy about 0.64% of the sample. Specimen: PBMCs. The receptors shown here come from a male donor in good health and CMV-seronegative.

The V gene is TRBV5-8, the J gene TRBJ1-5; 7 nucleotides line up with TRBD1. CDR1 and CDR2 (germline): SGHTS, YDEGEE. The ends lost 4 bases at V and 3 bases at J; junction bases unmatched: 7. The CDR3 contains 15 residues. CDR3 coding DNA: TGTGCCAGCAGCGCTACAGGGGTCTCCAATCAGCCCCAGCATTTT. Translating it yields CASSATGVSNQPQHF. Together with reference TRBV5-8 and TRBJ1-5, the CDR3 gives the full variable domain: EAGVTQSPTHLIKTRGQQATLRCSPISGHTSVYWYQQALGLGLQFLLWYDEGEERNRGNFPPRFSGRQFPNYSSELNVNALELEDSALYLCASSATGVSNQPQHFGDGTRLSIL.

The chain employs TRBV30 and TRBJ1-1, with a weak D call TRBD1 (5 bases). This CDR3 has 13 residues. Trimming took 2 bases from V and 1 from J, leaving 8 bases between them. Germline CDR1 GTSNPN, CDR2 SVGIG (reference sequence). The CDR3 DNA follows: TGTGCCTGGAGTCGGGGGAAGAACACTGAAGCTTTCTTT. Its translation: CAWSRGKNTEAFF.

The rearrangement uses TRBV5-6 and TRBJ1-1; maybe TRBD1 (6 bases). The CDR3 totals 15 residues. The germline CDR1 and CDR2 sequences are SGHDT and YYEEEE. With 7 bases removed from V and 4 bases from J, the gap between germline ends came to 20 bases. This CDR3 is CASCQGSSGVTEAFF. For the CDR3, the DNA is TGTGCCAGCTGTCAGGGAAGCTCAGGGGTCACTGAAGCTTTCTTT.

The sample holds a few counts of this clone. For the CDR3, the DNA is TGTGCCAGCAGCCAATACACGGGGAGCACAGATACGCAGTATTTT. It is translated as CASSQYTGSTDTQYF. This sequence joins TRBV16 and TRBJ2-3, with a possible D match to TRBD2 (5 bases). V dropped 1 base and J dropped 0 bases, with 8 bases sitting between them. CDR3 size: 15 residues. Germline V gene data show CDR1 as KGHSY and CDR2 as FQNENV. Supplemented by reference TRBV16 and TRBJ2-3, the full variable domain reads GEEVAQTPKHLVRGEGQKAKLYCAPIKGHSYVFWYQQVLKNEFKFLISFQNENVFDETGMPKERFSAKCLPNSPCSLEIQATKLEDSAVYFCASSQYTGSTDTQYFGPGTRLTVL.

This clone was recorded only once. V and J are TRBV5-1 and TRBJ2-5, with 11 bases fitting TRBD2. The end of the DNA fits TRBJ2-7 better, so the J call may be wrong. CDR1 SGHRS and CDR2 YFSETQ come from the germline V gene. The CDR3 has 16 amino acids. This chain's CDR3 is CASSLALAGVSYEQYF. The CDR3 bases are TGCGCCAGCAGCTTGGCACTAGCGGGGGTCTCCTACGAGCAGTACTTC.

This clone has a handful of counts. The chain joins TRBV19 to TRBJ1-2; TRBD1 matches 10 bases. Germline trimming cut 10 bases from V and 4 bases from J; bases unmatched to any gene: 3. This CDR3 contains 12 residues. Germline V gene data show CDR1 as LNHDA and CDR2 as SQIVND (reference sequence). CDR3 loop: CATRTGGYGYTF. The CDR3 coding sequence is TGTGCCACCCGGACAGGGGGCTATGGCTACACCTTC.

The chain combines TRBV7-2 with TRBJ1-6, with 11 positions matching TRBD1. The CDR3 loop spans 16 amino acids. After removal of 5 bases from V and 2 bases from J, the junction contained 2 bases not matched to a gene. CDR1 SGHTA and CDR2 FQGNSA come from the germline V gene. This CDR3 reads CASSGQGAAYNSPLHF. The CDR3 DNA reads as TGTGCCAGCAGCGGACAGGGGGCGGCCTATAATTCACCCCTCCACTTT. The full variable domain, in which reference TRBV7-2 and TRBJ1-6 provide the parts outside the CDR3, is GAGVSQSPSNKVTEKGKDVELRCDPISGHTALYWYRQSLGQGLEFLIYFQGNSAPDKSGLPSDRFSAERTGGSVSTLTIQRTQQEDSAVYLCASSGQGAAYNSPLHFGNGTRLTVT.

This rearrangement joins TRBV20-1 to TRBJ1-1; the D is unclear. Germline V lookup: CDR1 DFQATT, CDR2 SNEGSKA (reference sequence). The CDR3 contains 11 residues. V lost 2 bases to trimming and J lost 6 bases, with 7 bases between them. CDR3 loop: CSARTRSEAFF. CDR3 bases: TGCAGTGCTAGAACTAGATCTGAAGCTTTCTTT.

Worth noting for this clone: In the same sample, other DNA sequences code for this CDR3. The CDR3 spells CASSYSDRGSYEQYF. As DNA, the CDR3 is TGTGCCAGCAGTTACTCGGACAGGGGGAGCTACGAGCAGTACTTC. This chain links TRBV6-5 with TRBJ2-7; 10 bases are a match to TRBD1. Unmatched junction bases numbered 2, after V lost 0 bases and J lost 3 bases. This CDR3 contains 15 residues. The germline V gene has CDR1 MNHEY and CDR2 SVGAGI.

J is TRBJ1-3 and V is TRBV5-1; D may be TRBD1 (5 bases). V was clipped by 0 bases and J by 0 bases, with 7 bases between them. This CDR3 spans 15 amino acids. Germline V CDR1 and CDR2: SGHRS, YFSETQ. The CDR3 coding sequence is TGCGCCAGCAGCTTGGCCGACAGCTCTGGAAACACCATATATTTT. Its protein product is CASSLADSSGNTIYF. Full variable domain (missing parts from reference TRBV5-1 and TRBJ1-3): KAGVTQTPRYLIKTRGQQVTLSCSPISGHRSVSWYQQTPGQGLQFLFEYFSETQRNKGNFPGRFSGRQFSNSRSEMNVSTLELGDSALYLCASSLADSSGNTIYFGEGSWLTVV.

This clone was seen just once. The genes are TRBV9 and TRBJ1-5; no clear D. There are 14 residues in the CDR3. Trimming cost V 3 bases and J 3 bases, with 10 bases left between them. Germline assignment: CDR1 SGDLS and CDR2 YYNGEE. CDR3 amino acids: CASSGGPNNQPQHF. The CDR3 DNA follows: TGTGCCAGCAGCGGCGGGCCGAACAATCAGCCCCAGCATTTT.

The rearrangement joins TRBV27 to TRBJ2-3, with 8 nucleotides matching TRBD2. After removal of 3 bases from V and 4 bases from J, the junction contained 3 bases not matched to a gene. Germline CDR1 reads MNHEY; CDR2 reads SMNVEV (reference sequence). The CDR3 consists of 14 residues. Here the CDR3 reads CASSLGLVADTQYF. The CDR3 bases are TGTGCCAGCAGTTTGGGACTAGTTGCAGATACGCAGTATTTT.

This clone showed up just a few times. CDR3 region: CASSVPGQGVETQYF. In DNA form, the CDR3 reads TGTGCCAGCAGTGTGCCGGGACAGGGTGTTGAGACCCAGTACTTC. The V and J genes are TRBV25-1 and TRBJ2-5; the match to TRBD1 covers 9 bases. CDR3 length: 15 amino acids. Germline V gene data show CDR1 as MGHDK and CDR2 as SYGVNS. J gave up 5 bases and V 4 bases, and 8 bases lay outside the gene matches.

The CDR3 nucleotides are TGTGCCAGCAGTTTCAACACCCAAGAGACCCAGTACTTC. Amino acid sequence: CASSFNTQETQYF. The J gene is TRBJ2-5, the V gene TRBV27; no reliable D call. Germline CDR1 is MNHEY and CDR2 is SMNVEV (reference sequence). V shed 3 bases and J shed 1 base, with 6 bases lying between them. The length of the CDR3 is 13 residues.

This sequence joins TRBV7-2 and TRBJ2-6, with D perhaps TRBD2 (7 bases). The CDR3 has 15 amino acids. Germline V gene data show CDR1 as SGHTA and CDR2 as FQGNSA. Between the trimmed V and J ends, which lost 8 bases and 3 bases, there was a span of 14 bases. The CDR3 DNA reads TGTGCCAGCGGGAGGGGGGCGGTTGGGGCCAACGTCCTGACTTTC. Translation gives CASGRGAVGANVLTF.

The J gene is TRBJ2-5, the V gene TRBV9; D is unresolved. Judging by the DNA end, TRBJ2-7 fits better; the J call may be wrong. The V gene's germline CDR1 is SGDLS and CDR2 YYNGEE. The CDR3 totals 13 residues. The CDR3 region is CASSVGLSYEQYF. The CDR3 DNA reads TGTGCCAGCAGCGTAGGACTCTCCTACGAGCAGTACTTC.

The V gene is TRBV10-3, the J gene TRBJ1-2, with D perhaps matching TRBD1 (5 bases). The CDR3 consists of 14 residues. The germline V gene encodes CDR1 ENHRY and CDR2 SYGVKD. Trimming left V 2 bases short and J 6 bases short, with 13 bases between. The CDR3 here is CAISETDSYDGYTF. Written as DNA, the CDR3 is TGTGCCATCAGTGAGACCGACAGCTACGATGGCTACACCTTC.

The chain links TRBV19 to TRBJ2-7, with TRBD1 matching over 11 bases. Germline V gives CDR1 LNHDA, CDR2 SQIVND (reference sequence). V lost 5 bases, J lost 7 bases, and 7 bases stayed unmatched. CDR3 length: 14 amino acids. The CDR3 sequence: CASSFRTGGWEQYF. Here the CDR3 DNA reads TGTGCCAGTAGTTTCAGGACAGGGGGCTGGGAGCAGTACTTC.

The rearrangement links TRBV7-3 to TRBJ2-7; the D gene is possibly TRBD2 (5 bases). The CDR3 consists of 14 residues. Germline V gene sequence: CDR1 SGHTA, CDR2 FQGTGA. Trimming pared 3 bases from V and 2 bases from J, leaving 11 bases between. The CDR3 is CASSFEGPTYEQYF. The CDR3 DNA follows: TGTGCCAGCAGCTTTGAGGGCCCCACCTACGAGCAGTACTTC.

The chain is built from TRBV9 and TRBJ1-1; D unresolved. Germline V gene data show CDR1 as SGDLS and CDR2 as YYNGEE. CDR3 length: 16 residues. V lost 4 bases to trimming and J lost 1 base, with 17 bases between them. The CDR3 DNA sequence: TGTGCCAGCAGCTCCGGAGGATTGGGTAGGAACACTGAAGCTTTCTTT. This codes for CASSSGGLGRNTEAFF.

This clone was counted once. The chain recombines TRBV18 with TRBJ2-1; 10 bases fit TRBD2. This CDR3 is 15 amino acids long. Germline V lookup: CDR1 KGHSH, CDR2 LQKENI. J gave up 7 bases and V 1 base, and 4 bases lay outside the gene matches. CDR3 loop: CASSPRNSGGNEQFF. Here the CDR3 DNA reads TGTGCCAGCTCACCACGGAATAGCGGGGGGAATGAGCAGTTCTTC.

Notes on this clone: The junction and the germline gene differ at one end; a read error may be behind it. This sample includes further DNA sequences coding for the same CDR3. The gene calls are TRBV5-1 and TRBJ2-7, with 7 bases matching TRBD1. This CDR3 is built from 13 residues. Germline values: CDR1 SGHRS, CDR2 YFSETQ. CDR3 loop: CASKYDRDYEQYF. In nucleotides, the CDR3 is TGCGCTAGCAAGTATGACAGGGACTACGAGCAGTACTTC.

This clone has just a few counts. The gene calls are TRBV9 and TRBJ2-1; 7 bases are shared with TRBD2. The length of the CDR3 is 15 residues. V was pared by 0 bases and J by 2 bases, with 2 bases of the junction left unmatched. Germline CDR1 reads SGDLS; CDR2 reads YYNGEE. The CDR3 DNA sequence: TGTGCCAGCAGCGTAGAGGCGGGAGCCTACAATGAGCAGTTCTTC. Encoded protein: CASSVEAGAYNEQFF. Variable domain in full (rest from reference TRBV9 and TRBJ2-1): DSGVTQTPKHLITATGQRVTLRCSPRSGDLSVYWYQQSLDQGLQFLIQYYNGEERAKGNILERFSAQQFPDLHSELNLSSLELGDSALYFCASSVEAGAYNEQFFGPGTRLTVL.